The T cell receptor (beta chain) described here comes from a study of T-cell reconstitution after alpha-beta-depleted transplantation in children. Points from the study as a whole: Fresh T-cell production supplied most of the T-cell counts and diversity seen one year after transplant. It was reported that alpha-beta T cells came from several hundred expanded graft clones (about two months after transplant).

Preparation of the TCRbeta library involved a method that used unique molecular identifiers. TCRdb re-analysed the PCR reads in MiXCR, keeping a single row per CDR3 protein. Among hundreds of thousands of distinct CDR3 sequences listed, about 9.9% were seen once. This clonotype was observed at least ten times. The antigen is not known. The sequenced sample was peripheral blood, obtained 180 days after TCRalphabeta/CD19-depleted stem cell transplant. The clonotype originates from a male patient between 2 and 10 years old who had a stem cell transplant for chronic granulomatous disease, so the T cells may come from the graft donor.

CDR3 DNA sequence: TGTGCCAGCAGCTCCCCTCTGCGGGAGGGCCTCTGGCAGTTCTTC. Its protein is CASSSPLREGLWQFF. The V gene is TRBV7-9, the J gene TRBJ2-1; TRBD2 matches 9 bases. The CDR3 has 15 amino acids. Germline trimming cut 4 bases from V and 12 bases from J; bases unmatched to any gene: 13. Per germline, CDR1 SEHNR and CDR2 FQNEAQ (reference sequence). The variable domain in full, completed from reference TRBV7-9 and TRBJ2-1, reads DTGVSQNPRHKITKRGQNVTFRCDPISEHNRLYWYRQTLGQGPEFLTYFQNEAQLEKSRLLSDRFSAERPKGSFSTLEIQRTEQGDSAMYLCASSSPLREGLWQFFGPGTRLTVL.